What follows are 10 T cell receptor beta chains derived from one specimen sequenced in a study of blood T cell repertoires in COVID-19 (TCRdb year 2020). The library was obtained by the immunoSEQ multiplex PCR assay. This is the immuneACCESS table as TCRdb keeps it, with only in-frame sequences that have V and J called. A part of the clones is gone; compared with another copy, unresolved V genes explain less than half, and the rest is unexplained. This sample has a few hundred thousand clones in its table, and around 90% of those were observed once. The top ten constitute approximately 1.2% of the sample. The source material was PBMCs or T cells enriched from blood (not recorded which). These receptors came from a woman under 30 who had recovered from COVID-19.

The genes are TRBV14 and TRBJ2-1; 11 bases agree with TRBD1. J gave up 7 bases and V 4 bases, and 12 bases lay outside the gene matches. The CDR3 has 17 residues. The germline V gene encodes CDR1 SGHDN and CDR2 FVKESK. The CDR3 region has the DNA TGTGCCAGCAGCCTAGCTCGGACAGGGGGCTTTATGAATGAGCAGTTCTTC. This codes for CASSLARTGGFMNEQFF.

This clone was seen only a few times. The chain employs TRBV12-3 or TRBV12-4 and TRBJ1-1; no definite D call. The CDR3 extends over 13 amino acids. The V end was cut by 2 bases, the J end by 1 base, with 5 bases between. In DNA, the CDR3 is TGTGCCAGCAGTTTACCTCCGAACACTGAAGCTTTCTTT. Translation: CASSLPPNTEAFF.

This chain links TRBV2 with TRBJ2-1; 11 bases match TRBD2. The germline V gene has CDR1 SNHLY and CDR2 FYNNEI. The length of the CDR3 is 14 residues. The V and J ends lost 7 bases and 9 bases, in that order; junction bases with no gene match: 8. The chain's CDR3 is CASKIAGGPPEQFF. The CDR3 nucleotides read TGTGCCAGCAAAATAGCGGGGGGGCCTCCTGAGCAGTTCTTC. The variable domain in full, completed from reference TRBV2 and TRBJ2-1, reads EPEVTQTPSHQVTQMGQEVILRCVPISNHLYFYWYRQILGQKVEFLVSFYNNEISEKSEIFDDQFSVERPDGSNFTLKIRSTKLEDSAMYFCASKIAGGPPEQFFGPGTRLTVL.

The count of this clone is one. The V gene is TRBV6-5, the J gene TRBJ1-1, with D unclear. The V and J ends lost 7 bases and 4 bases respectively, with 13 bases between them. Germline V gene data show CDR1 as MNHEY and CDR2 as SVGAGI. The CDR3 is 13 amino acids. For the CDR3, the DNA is TGTGCCAGCAACTCCTGGAGCGGCACTGAAGCTTTCTTT. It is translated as CASNSWSGTEAFF.

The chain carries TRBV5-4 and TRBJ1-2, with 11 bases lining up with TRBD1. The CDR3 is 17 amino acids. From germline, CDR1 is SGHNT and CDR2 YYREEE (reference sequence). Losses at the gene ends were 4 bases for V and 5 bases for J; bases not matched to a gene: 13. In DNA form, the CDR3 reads TGTGCCAGCAGCCACAGGACAGGGGGCGGACGGGAATATGGCTACACCTTC. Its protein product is CASSHRTGGGREYGYTF.

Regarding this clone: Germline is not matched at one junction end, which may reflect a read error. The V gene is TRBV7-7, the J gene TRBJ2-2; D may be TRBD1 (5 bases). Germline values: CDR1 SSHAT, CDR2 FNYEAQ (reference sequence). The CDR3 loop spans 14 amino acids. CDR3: CASRTGMNTGELFF. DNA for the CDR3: TGTGCTAGCAGAACAGGAATGAACACCGGGGAGCTGTTTTTT.

CDR3 residues: CASSPGTGYNSPLHF. The CDR3 DNA follows: TGCGCCAGCAGCCCTGGGACAGGGTACAATTCACCCCTCCACTTT. This rearrangement joins TRBV5-1 to TRBJ1-6, with 9 bases identical to TRBD1. The J segment lost 7 bases and the V segment lost 4 bases, leaving 6 bases of the junction unmatched. Germline V lookup: CDR1 SGHRS, CDR2 YFSETQ. This CDR3 is built from 15 residues.

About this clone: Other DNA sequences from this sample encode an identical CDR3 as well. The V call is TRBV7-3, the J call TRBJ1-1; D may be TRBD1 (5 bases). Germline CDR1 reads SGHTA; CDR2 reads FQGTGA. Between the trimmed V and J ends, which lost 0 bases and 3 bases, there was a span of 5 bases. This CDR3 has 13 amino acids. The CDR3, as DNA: TGTGCCAGCAGCTTAACAGGGGACACTGAAGCTTTCTTT. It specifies CASSLTGDTEAFF.

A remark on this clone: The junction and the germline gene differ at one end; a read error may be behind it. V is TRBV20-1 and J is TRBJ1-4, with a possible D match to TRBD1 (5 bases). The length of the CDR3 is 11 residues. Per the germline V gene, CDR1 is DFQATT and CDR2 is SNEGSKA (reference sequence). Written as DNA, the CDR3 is TGTTCGGGCGGGGGTAATGAAAAACTGTTTTTT. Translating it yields CSGGGNEKLFF.

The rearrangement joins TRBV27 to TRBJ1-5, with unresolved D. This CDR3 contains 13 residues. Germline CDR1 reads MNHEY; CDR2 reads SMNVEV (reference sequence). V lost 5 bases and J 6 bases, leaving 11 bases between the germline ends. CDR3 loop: CASSHTVGQPQHF. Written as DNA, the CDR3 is TGTGCCAGCAGTCATACCGTCGGTCAGCCCCAGCATTTT.